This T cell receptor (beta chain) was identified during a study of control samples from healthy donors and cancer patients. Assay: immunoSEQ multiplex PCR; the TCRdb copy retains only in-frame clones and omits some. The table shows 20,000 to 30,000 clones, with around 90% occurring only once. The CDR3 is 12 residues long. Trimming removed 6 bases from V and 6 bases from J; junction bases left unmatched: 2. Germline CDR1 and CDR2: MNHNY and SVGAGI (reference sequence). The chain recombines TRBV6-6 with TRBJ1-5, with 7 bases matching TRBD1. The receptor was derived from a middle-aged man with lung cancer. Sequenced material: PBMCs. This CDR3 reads CASSTGAQPQHF. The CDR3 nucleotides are TGTGCCAGCAGCACAGGGGCTCAGCCCCAGCATTTT.